This TCR beta chain was captured by sequencing in a study of beta chain features in type 1 diabetes. Study at large: Patients and healthy donors were similar in age, gender and cell yields. Investigators examined around 110 million sorted cells across all samples. Points from the study as a whole: The naive, central memory and Treg TCRB repertoires of patients appeared to be more similar to one another than those of healthy donors. PCR might favor shorter templates, but any such skew would affect patients and controls equally.

This clone was observed a handful of times. The antigen is undetermined. Germline CDR1 reads SGHRS; CDR2 reads YFSETQ. The CDR3 consists of 14 residues. Trimming removed 3 bases at V and 1 base at J, with 10 bases between. The sequenced template was cDNA made from the entire isolated RNA. Some clones are missing from TCRdb's copy, which holds only in-frame ones; the method was immunoSEQ multiplex PCR. The sample holds around 300,000 clones, around 7.3% seen once. The gene calls are TRBV5-1 and TRBJ2-5; D is perhaps TRBD2 (5 bases). Sequencing used central memory CD4+ T cells from blood. This receptor was obtained from a woman aged 18 to 35 in good health. The CDR3 region is CASSSGLIQETQYF. Here the CDR3 DNA reads TGCGCCAGCAGCTCAGGACTGATCCAAGAGACCCAGTACTTC.